These T cell receptor beta chains were read from a single sample in a study of shared clonotypes between healthy human individuals. The assay was immunoSEQ multiplex PCR, and TCRdb's table has in-frame clones only and misses some. The table records some 2.1 million clones, 93% of them present only once. The source material was naive CD8+ T cells from PBMCs. These receptors came from a man younger than 35 in good health. Some clones in this sample may be carry-over from other donors' samples. CDR3s include the opening cysteine and the closing phenylalanine or tryptophan. D genes are given only for firm matches. Some rows mark clone size as missing; the rest say once, few, many or name a class of expanded clone.

d_call: -
clone_size: -
v_call: TRBV7-9
j_call: TRBJ2-2
cdr3_aa: CASRQGSVPGELFF
cdr3_nt: TGTGCCAGCAGGCAGGGGAGTGTTCCCGGGGAGCTGTTTTTT

d_call: -
clone_size: once
v_call: TRBV19
j_call: TRBJ2-3
cdr3_aa: CASVGYDADTQYF
cdr3_nt: TGTGCCAGCGTAGGGTACGACGCAGATACGCAGTATTTT

d_call: -
clone_size: -
v_call: TRBV4-3
j_call: TRBJ2-2
cdr3_aa: CASSQDWSSYTGELFF
cdr3_nt: TGCGCCAGCAGCCAAGATTGGTCGTCCTACACCGGGGAGCTGTTTTTT

d_call: -
clone_size: few
v_call: TRBV9
j_call: TRBJ2-2
cdr3_aa: CASSVGGTGELFF
cdr3_nt: TGTGCCAGCAGCGTAGGGGGAACCGGGGAGCTGTTTTTT

d_call: -
clone_size: once
v_call: TRBV19
j_call: TRBJ2-3
cdr3_aa: CASSIPTRTDTQYF
cdr3_nt: TGTGCCAGTAGTATTCCGACGCGCACAGATACGCAGTATTTT

d_call: -
clone_size: -
v_call: TRBV9
j_call: TRBJ2-7
cdr3_aa: CASSVGGSGYEQYF
cdr3_nt: TGTGCCAGCAGCGTAGGGGGTAGTGGATACGAGCAGTACTTC

d_call: TRBD2
clone_size: few
v_call: TRBV15
j_call: TRBJ2-2
cdr3_aa: CATSPLAGRRTGELFF
cdr3_nt: TGTGCCACCAGCCCTCTAGCGGGAAGGCGCACCGGGGAGCTGTTTTTT

d_call: -
clone_size: -
v_call: TRBV9
j_call: TRBJ2-2
cdr3_aa: CASSAWDTGELFF
cdr3_nt: TGTGCCAGCAGCGCTTGGGACACCGGGGAGCTGTTTTTT

d_call: -
clone_size: once
v_call: TRBV2
j_call: TRBJ2-3
cdr3_aa: CASSDLYQTSGLGSTDTQYF
cdr3_nt: TGTGCCAGCAGTGACCTCTACCAGACCTCGGGCCTAGGGAGCACAGATACGCAGTATTTT

d_call: -
clone_size: -
v_call: TRBV7-8
j_call: TRBJ2-7
cdr3_aa: CASAGYTYEQYF
cdr3_nt: TGTGCCAGCGCGGGCTACACCTACGAGCAGTACTTC

d_call: TRBD2
clone_size: -
v_call: TRBV9
j_call: TRBJ2-3
cdr3_aa: CASSVGGRALPDTQYF
cdr3_nt: TGTGCCAGCAGCGTAGGGGGGAGGGCCCTACCAGATACGCAGTATTTT

d_call: TRBD2
clone_size: -
v_call: TRBV11-2
j_call: TRBJ2-7
cdr3_aa: CASSWGRAYEQYF
cdr3_nt: TGTGCCAGCAGCTGGGGGAGGGCCTACGAGCAGTACTTC

d_call: -
clone_size: -
v_call: TRBV5-5
j_call: TRBJ2-1
cdr3_aa: CASSGTRRSYNEQFF
cdr3_nt: TGTGCCAGCAGCGGGACCCGGCGCTCCTACAATGAGCAGTTCTTC

d_call: -
clone_size: -
v_call: TRBV27
j_call: TRBJ1-1
cdr3_aa: CASSDRSLNTEAFF
cdr3_nt: TGTGCCAGCAGCGACAGGAGTTTGAACACTGAAGCTTTCTTT

d_call: -
clone_size: -
v_call: TRBV11-2
j_call: TRBJ2-7
cdr3_aa: CASSLARGFFYEQYF
cdr3_nt: TGTGCCAGCAGCTTAGCTCGTGGATTTTTTTACGAGCAGTACTTC

d_call: TRBD2
clone_size: -
v_call: TRBV4-3
j_call: TRBJ2-1
cdr3_aa: CASSQDRASGKYNEQFF
cdr3_nt: TGCGCCAGCAGCCAAGATCGGGCTAGCGGAAAATACAATGAGCAGTTCTTC

d_call: -
clone_size: -
v_call: TRBV5-1
j_call: TRBJ2-3
cdr3_aa: CASSLVGPQGRYGTDTQYF
cdr3_nt: TGCGCCAGCAGCTTGGTTGGGCCTCAGGGGAGGTATGGCACAGATACGCAGTATTTT

d_call: -
clone_size: -
v_call: TRBV9
j_call: TRBJ2-7
cdr3_aa: CASSVGLDTYEQYF
cdr3_nt: TGTGCCAGCAGCGTAGGGTTAGACACCTACGAGCAGTACTTC

d_call: TRBD1
clone_size: -
v_call: TRBV28
j_call: TRBJ2-7
cdr3_aa: CASSLYRDSSREQYF
cdr3_nt: TGTGCCAGCAGTTTATACAGGGACAGCTCTCGCGAGCAGTACTTC

d_call: TRBD2
clone_size: -
v_call: TRBV25-1
j_call: TRBJ2-1
cdr3_aa: CASSEETSGSYEQFF
cdr3_nt: TGTGCCAGCAGTGAAGAGACTAGCGGGAGCTATGAGCAGTTCTTC

d_call: -
clone_size: -
v_call: TRBV7-6
j_call: TRBJ2-1
cdr3_aa: CASSRTSASSYNEQFF
cdr3_nt: TGTGCCAGCAGCAGGACTTCAGCGAGCTCCTACAATGAGCAGTTCTTC

d_call: TRBD2
clone_size: -
v_call: TRBV27
j_call: TRBJ2-7
cdr3_aa: CASSGRVFYEQYF
cdr3_nt: TGTGCCAGTAGCGGGAGGGTTTTCTACGAGCAGTACTTC

d_call: TRBD1
clone_size: once
v_call: TRBV5-6
j_call: TRBJ2-3
cdr3_aa: CASSIGTASTDTQYF
cdr3_nt: TGTGCCAGCAGCATTGGGACAGCTAGCACAGATACGCAGTATTTT

d_call: TRBD1
clone_size: once
v_call: TRBV27
j_call: TRBJ1-1
cdr3_aa: CASSPQGVWNTEAFF
cdr3_nt: TGTGCCAGCAGTCCACAGGGGGTTTGGAACACTGAAGCTTTCTTT

d_call: -
clone_size: -
v_call: TRBV27
j_call: TRBJ2-7
cdr3_aa: CASSDRDSYYEQYF
cdr3_nt: TGTGCCAGCAGCGACCGGGACTCCTACTACGAGCAGTACTTC

d_call: -
clone_size: -
v_call: TRBV7-9
j_call: TRBJ2-7
cdr3_aa: CASETGTHEQYF
cdr3_nt: TGTGCCAGCGAAACCGGGACCCACGAGCAGTACTTC

d_call: TRBD1
clone_size: -
v_call: TRBV4-1
j_call: TRBJ1-1
cdr3_aa: CASSQGGQLNTEAFF
cdr3_nt: TGCGCCAGCAGCCAAGGGGGACAGTTGAACACTGAAGCTTTCTTT

d_call: TRBD2
clone_size: -
v_call: TRBV6-1
j_call: TRBJ2-7
cdr3_aa: CASSDDRGGTGVSYEQYF
cdr3_nt: TGTGCCAGCAGTGATGACCGGGGGGGGACGGGAGTCAGCTACGAGCAGTACTTC

d_call: -
clone_size: -
v_call: TRBV4-3
j_call: TRBJ1-5
cdr3_aa: CASSQDTSNQPQHF
cdr3_nt: TGCGCCAGCAGCCAAGATACTAGCAATCAGCCCCAGCATTTT

d_call: -
clone_size: once
v_call: TRBV7-9
j_call: TRBJ1-2
cdr3_aa: CASSLGDNPSNYGYTF
cdr3_nt: TGTGCCAGCAGCCTCGGGGACAACCCTTCTAACTATGGCTACACCTTC

d_call: TRBD2
clone_size: -
v_call: TRBV15
j_call: TRBJ2-5
cdr3_aa: CATSRGEGGQETQYF
cdr3_nt: TGTGCCACCAGCAGAGGGGAGGGTGGCCAAGAGACCCAGTACTTC

d_call: TRBD1
clone_size: -
v_call: TRBV5-4
j_call: TRBJ1-1
cdr3_aa: CASSLDPGGESNTEAFF
cdr3_nt: TGTGCCAGCAGCTTGGATCCAGGGGGAGAGTCGAACACTGAAGCTTTCTTT

d_call: -
clone_size: -
v_call: TRBV6-1
j_call: TRBJ2-7
cdr3_aa: CASRDGRGAYEQYF
cdr3_nt: TGTGCCAGCAGGGATGGGAGGGGGGCCTACGAGCAGTACTTC

d_call: -
clone_size: -
v_call: TRBV2
j_call: TRBJ2-2
cdr3_aa: CASRTVGTNTGELFF
cdr3_nt: TGTGCCAGCCGGACGGTGGGGACGAACACCGGGGAGCTGTTTTTT

d_call: -
clone_size: -
v_call: TRBV28
j_call: TRBJ2-3
cdr3_aa: CASSLSVFTDTQYF
cdr3_nt: TGTGCCAGCAGTTTATCAGTTTTCACAGATACGCAGTATTTT

d_call: -
clone_size: -
v_call: TRBV29-1
j_call: TRBJ2-1
cdr3_aa: CSVGPYNEQFF
cdr3_nt: TGCAGCGTTGGTCCCTACAATGAGCAGTTCTTC

d_call: -
clone_size: -
v_call: TRBV5-1
j_call: TRBJ1-3
cdr3_aa: CASSLAEYSGNTIYF
cdr3_nt: TGCGCCAGCAGCTTGGCGGAGTACTCTGGAAACACCATATATTTT

d_call: -
clone_size: -
v_call: TRBV27
j_call: TRBJ1-1
cdr3_aa: CASSLGSGLEAFF
cdr3_nt: TGTGCCAGCAGTTTAGGGTCAGGGTTGGAAGCTTTCTTT

d_call: TRBD2
clone_size: -
v_call: TRBV7-9
j_call: TRBJ2-1
cdr3_aa: CASSGGGQSGTSGINEQFF
cdr3_nt: TGTGCCAGCAGCGGAGGGGGACAGTCCGGGACTAGCGGGATAAATGAGCAGTTCTTC

d_call: -
clone_size: -
v_call: TRBV9
j_call: TRBJ2-1
cdr3_aa: CASSVAPSNEQFF
cdr3_nt: TGTGCCAGCAGCGTAGCCCCCAGCAATGAGCAGTTCTTC

d_call: TRBD2
clone_size: -
v_call: TRBV9
j_call: TRBJ2-7
cdr3_aa: CASSVGAGGPYEQYF
cdr3_nt: TGTGCCAGCAGCGTAGGGGCGGGAGGCCCCTACGAGCAGTACTTC

d_call: -
clone_size: -
v_call: TRBV27
j_call: TRBJ1-1
cdr3_aa: CASRTTEAFF
cdr3_nt: TGTGCCAGCAGGACCACTGAAGCTTTCTTT

d_call: TRBD1
clone_size: once
v_call: TRBV9
j_call: TRBJ1-2
cdr3_aa: CASSPGGDSGWYTF
cdr3_nt: TGTGCCAGCAGCCCCGGCGGGGACAGTGGTTGGTACACCTTC

d_call: -
clone_size: -
v_call: TRBV27
j_call: TRBJ2-3
cdr3_aa: CASSPGPVPSSTDTQYF
cdr3_nt: TGTGCCAGCAGTCCTGGTCCGGTGCCCTCTAGCACAGATACGCAGTATTTT

d_call: TRBD2
clone_size: -
v_call: TRBV13
j_call: TRBJ2-4
cdr3_aa: CASSPAGLASNIQYF
cdr3_nt: TGTGCCAGCAGCCCAGCCGGACTAGCTAGCAACATTCAGTACTTC

d_call: TRBD2
clone_size: -
v_call: TRBV5-1
j_call: TRBJ2-7
cdr3_aa: CASSLLGGRASPYEQYF
cdr3_nt: TGCGCCAGCAGCTTGTTGGGAGGGCGAGCCTCCCCGTACGAGCAGTACTTC

d_call: -
clone_size: -
v_call: TRBV6-5
j_call: TRBJ2-1
cdr3_aa: CASSYSGRTWDEQFF
cdr3_nt: TGTGCCAGCAGTTACTCCGGGCGAACGTGGGATGAGCAGTTCTTC

d_call: TRBD1
clone_size: -
v_call: TRBV28
j_call: TRBJ1-4
cdr3_aa: CASSADRGFTTNEKLFF
cdr3_nt: TGTGCCAGCAGTGCAGACAGGGGATTCACAACTAATGAAAAACTGTTTTTT

d_call: -
clone_size: -
v_call: TRBV9
j_call: TRBJ2-5
cdr3_aa: CASSVATRGLETQYF
cdr3_nt: TGTGCCAGCAGCGTAGCTACGAGGGGGTTGGAGACCCAGTACTTC

d_call: -
clone_size: -
v_call: TRBV2
j_call: TRBJ2-1
cdr3_aa: CASNHGRAVAPSVLGSYNEQFF
cdr3_nt: TGTGCCAGCAACCATGGGCGGGCAGTCGCGCCTAGCGTTCTAGGATCCTACAATGAGCAGTTCTTC

d_call: -
clone_size: -
v_call: TRBV7-2
j_call: TRBJ1-4
cdr3_aa: CASRYGTFELEEKLFF
cdr3_nt: TGTGCCAGCAGATACGGGACTTTTGAATTGGAGGAAAAACTGTTTTTT

d_call: -
clone_size: -
v_call: TRBV7-9
j_call: TRBJ1-6
cdr3_aa: CASSNPYNSPLHF
cdr3_nt: TGTGCCAGCAGCAACCCCTATAATTCACCCCTCCACTTT

d_call: -
clone_size: -
v_call: TRBV9
j_call: TRBJ2-7
cdr3_aa: CASSVGVGGGPSEQYF
cdr3_nt: TGTGCCAGCAGCGTAGGTGTCGGCGGGGGCCCCTCCGAGCAGTACTTC

d_call: -
clone_size: once
v_call: TRBV6-5
j_call: TRBJ2-7
cdr3_aa: CASSFFSGPPVYEQYF
cdr3_nt: TGTGCCAGCAGTTTCTTTTCCGGGCCCCCTGTCTACGAGCAGTACTTC

d_call: TRBD2
clone_size: -
v_call: TRBV27
j_call: TRBJ2-1
cdr3_aa: CASSWLAGAYNEQFF
cdr3_nt: TGTGCCAGCAGTTGGCTAGCGGGGGCCTACAATGAGCAGTTCTTC

d_call: TRBD1
clone_size: once
v_call: TRBV2
j_call: TRBJ2-7
cdr3_aa: CASTDRDYEQYF
cdr3_nt: TGTGCCAGCACGGACAGGGACTACGAGCAGTACTTC

d_call: -
clone_size: -
v_call: TRBV10-3
j_call: TRBJ2-5
cdr3_aa: CAIRDPGASQYF
cdr3_nt: TGTGCCATCAGGGATCCCGGGGCGTCCCAGTACTTC

d_call: TRBD1
clone_size: once
v_call: TRBV19
j_call: TRBJ2-5
cdr3_aa: CASSIRDRGPKETQYF
cdr3_nt: TGTGCCAGTAGTATCCGGGACAGGGGTCCAAAAGAGACCCAGTACTTC